A single sample is the source of the 32 T cell receptor beta chains below, sequenced in a study of T cell repertoires in cytomegalovirus infection. Antigen specificity for these receptors is unknown. TCRdb fed the reads into MiXCR, producing one record per CDR3 protein. The sample carries 800,000 to 950,000 distinct CDR3 sequences, around a third recorded once. This material consisted of cultured CD8+ T cells from PBMCs, taken from culture after CMV antigen stimulation. These receptors were obtained from a human donor in good health (CMV status not recorded). Some clones in this sample may be carry-over from other donors' samples.

A few counts support this clonotype. The rearrangement links TRBV25-1 to TRBJ1-3; D gene unclear. This CDR3 is built from 15 residues. Germline V CDR1 and CDR2: MGHDK, SYGVNS. The V end was cut by 3 bases, the J end by 0 bases, with 9 bases between. The CDR3 region has the DNA TGTGCCAGCAGTGACCCGGGAATCTCTGGAAACACCATATATTTT. This translates into CASSDPGISGNTIYF.

This rearrangement joins TRBV4-1 to TRBJ2-1; 11 bases align to TRBD2. J gave up 7 bases and V 1 base, and 15 bases lay outside the gene matches. CDR1 and CDR2 from the germline V gene are MGHRA and YSYEKL. The CDR3 totals 19 residues. The CDR3, as DNA: TGCGCCAGCAGCCAAGGCTGGGGCCCGACTAGCGGGGAAAGAAATGAGCAGTTCTTC. This translates into CASSQGWGPTSGERNEQFF.

This clonotype was seen only a few times. The CDR3 loop reads CASSLKPGQNTEAFF. Written as DNA, the CDR3 is TGTGCCAGCAGTTTGAAACCGGGACAGAACACTGAAGCTTTCTTT. The genes are TRBV12-3 or TRBV12-4 and TRBJ1-1, with D maybe TRBD1 (6 bases). Trimming stripped 3 bases from V and 1 base from J, with 12 bases between. There are 15 residues in the CDR3.

The chain employs TRBV29-1 and TRBJ1-2; the match to TRBD1 covers 7 bases. This CDR3 is 14 amino acids long. With 1 base clipped from V and 3 bases from J, the junction kept 5 bases outside the gene matches. Germline V gene data show CDR1 as SQVTM and CDR2 as ANQGSEA. CDR3 in amino acids: CSVEGDRADYGYTF. The DNA for the CDR3 is TGCAGCGTTGAAGGTGACAGGGCTGACTATGGCTACACCTTC.

Ten or more counts support this clonotype. DNA for the CDR3: TGTGCCAGCAGCCCACCAGGGGTTGTCTACAATGAGCAGTTCTTC. Its protein product is CASSPPGVVYNEQFF. The V call is TRBV7-8, the J call TRBJ2-1, with D perhaps TRBD1 (6 bases). Germline assignment: CDR1 SGHVS and CDR2 FQNEAQ. Trimming took off 5 bases at V and 3 bases at J, with 14 bases between the two ends. The CDR3 covers 15 residues.

The chain couples TRBV25-1 to TRBJ2-5; possibly TRBD2 for D (5 bases). The germline V gene has CDR1 MGHDK and CDR2 SYGVNS. The V and J ends lost 4 bases and 2 bases respectively, with 11 bases between them. The length of the CDR3 is 14 residues. CDR3 amino acids: CASSGVRDQETQYF. CDR3 in DNA: TGTGCCAGCAGTGGAGTGAGGGATCAAGAGACCCAGTACTTC.

This clonotype was detected only a few times. J is TRBJ1-3 and V is TRBV9; tentatively, D is TRBD1 (6 bases). CDR3 size: 16 residues. Germline V gene sequence: CDR1 SGDLS, CDR2 YYNGEE. V lost 3 bases and J 1 base, leaving 14 bases between the germline ends. This CDR3 reads CASSGTVPQSGNTIYF. The CDR3 DNA reads as TGTGCCAGCAGCGGGACAGTACCCCAATCTGGAAACACCATATATTTT.

This chain uses TRBV2 with TRBJ1-2, with no clear D. The V end lost 8 bases, the J end lost 4 bases, and 11 bases lay between the germline ends. Germline assignment: CDR1 SNHLY and CDR2 FYNNEI. The CDR3 runs to 12 residues. The DNA of the CDR3 is TGTGCCAGCCCCCTAGAAGGCTATGGCTACACCTTC. It yields the protein CASPLEGYGYTF.

This sequence joins TRBV27 and TRBJ1-1, with 9 bases lining up with TRBD1. The CDR3 sequence is 17 residues long. Germline assignment: CDR1 MNHEY and CDR2 SMNVEV (reference sequence). The ends lost 5 bases at V and 0 bases at J; junction bases unmatched: 10. The CDR3 protein is CASSLGTGIPMNTEAFF. DNA for the CDR3: TGTGCCAGCAGTCTGGGGACAGGGATACCCATGAACACTGAAGCTTTCTTT.

This clonotype has ten or more counts. The rearrangement links TRBV7-6 to TRBJ2-5; D perhaps matches TRBD2 (6 bases). V dropped 5 bases and J dropped 1 base, with 14 bases sitting between them. Germline assignment: CDR1 SGHVS and CDR2 FNYEAQ. The CDR3 extends over 15 amino acids. CDR3 amino acids: CASSPGGRLQETQYF. The CDR3 region has the DNA TGTGCCAGCAGCCCCGGTGGGAGGCTCCAAGAGACCCAGTACTTC.

The V call is TRBV6-5, the J call TRBJ2-5, with 7 nucleotides matching TRBD1. Germline V gives CDR1 MNHEY, CDR2 SVGAGI. Germline trimming cut 2 bases from V and 5 bases from J; bases unmatched to any gene: 8. CDR3 length: 15 residues. The CDR3 loop is CASSYARQGGETQYF. CDR3 in DNA: TGTGCCAGCAGTTACGCCCGACAGGGCGGCGAGACCCAGTACTTC.

This clonotype was seen more than once but under ten times. V and J are TRBV6-6 and TRBJ2-7, with unresolved D. Germline V gene data show CDR1 as MNHNY and CDR2 as SVGAGI (reference sequence). V dropped 5 bases and J dropped 0 bases, with 8 bases sitting between them. The CDR3 is made up of 13 amino acids. The CDR3 here is CASSVVSSYEQYF. Written as DNA, the CDR3 is TGTGCCAGCAGTGTAGTTAGCTCCTACGAGCAGTACTTC.

The table lists this clonotype with a few counts. The V call is TRBV2, the J call TRBJ2-1, with 12 positions matching TRBD2. Germline V gene sequence: CDR1 SNHLY, CDR2 FYNNEI. V was pared by 6 bases and J by 7 bases, with 10 bases of the junction left unmatched. The CDR3 length is 16 residues. CDR3 amino acids: CASSLNPSGGANEQFF. The CDR3 DNA reads TGTGCCAGCAGCCTCAATCCTAGCGGGGGGGCGAATGAGCAGTTCTTC. The whole variable domain, remainder taken from reference TRBV2 and TRBJ2-1, is EPEVTQTPSHQVTQMGQEVILRCVPISNHLYFYWYRQILGQKVEFLVSFYNNEISEKSEIFDDQFSVERPDGSNFTLKIRSTKLEDSAMYFCASSLNPSGGANEQFFGPGTRLTVL.

The chain employs TRBV27 and TRBJ2-6; D not resolved. Germline assignment: CDR1 MNHEY and CDR2 SMNVEV (reference sequence). The V end lost 4 bases, the J end lost 4 bases, and 8 bases lay between the germline ends. The CDR3 is 14 residues long. CDR3 residues: CASSYYRGANVLTF. The CDR3 coding sequence is TGTGCCAGCAGTTACTATAGGGGGGCCAACGTCCTGACTTTC.

The chain employs TRBV24-1 and TRBJ1-1; tentatively, D is TRBD1 (5 bases). Germline CDR1 KGHDR, CDR2 SFDVKD. This CDR3 comprises 15 residues. Deletions cut 0 bases from V and 5 bases from J, with 12 bases between. CDR3 in amino acids: CATSDLPGGRTEAFF. CDR3 coding DNA: TGTGCCACCAGTGATTTGCCGGGGGGTAGGACTGAAGCTTTCTTT.

This clonotype showed up just a few times. The rearrangement uses TRBV20-1 and TRBJ1-5; perhaps TRBD1 as D (6 bases). Trimming left V 2 bases short and J 5 bases short, with 10 bases between. CDR3 length equals 13 residues. Germline V CDR1 and CDR2: DFQATT, SNEGSKA (reference sequence). CDR3 region: CSARKRGDQPQHF. CDR3 DNA sequence: TGCAGTGCTAGAAAAAGGGGGGATCAGCCCCAGCATTTT.

V and J are TRBV5-6 and TRBJ2-7; D uncertain. V gave up 0 bases and J gave up 7 bases, with 11 bases separating them. Germline CDR1 and CDR2: SGHDT and YYEEEE. This CDR3 is 13 amino acids long. The CDR3 DNA follows: TGTGCCAGCAGCTTGGTTACAGTCTCTGAGCAGTACGTC. Its translation: CASSLVTVSEQYV.

This clonotype showed up many times. V gene TRBV6-1 combines with J gene TRBJ2-2, with D possibly TRBD1 on 6 matching bases. CDR3 size: 14 residues. The V gene lost 8 bases and the J gene lost 7 bases, with 17 bases spanning the gap. The germline V gene encodes CDR1 MNHNS and CDR2 SASEGT. The CDR3 DNA is TGTGCCAGCTCCCCCTCAGGGGCCAACGGGGAGCTGTTTTTT. It encodes CASSPSGANGELFF.

The sample holds a few counts of this clonotype. V usage is TRBV7-9 and J usage is TRBJ1-1; 8 nucleotides align to TRBD1. Germline V gives CDR1 SEHNR, CDR2 FQNEAQ (reference sequence). The V segment lost 2 bases and the J segment 3 bases; nucleotides outside the gene matches: 5. The CDR3 has 15 amino acids. The chain's CDR3 is CASSLPQGEYTEAFF. The CDR3 nucleotides are TGTGCCAGCAGCTTACCACAGGGGGAATACACTGAAGCTTTCTTT.

The sample holds a few counts of this clonotype. The rearrangement joins TRBV4-3 to TRBJ1-1; D is uncertain. Germline V gene lookup returns CDR1 LGHNA and CDR2 YSLEER. This CDR3 has 15 amino acids. Trimming pared 0 bases from V and 1 base from J, leaving 9 bases between. The CDR3 region has the DNA TGCGCCAGCAGCCAAGATCGATGGGCGAACACTGAAGCTTTCTTT. Residues: CASSQDRWANTEAFF.

This clonotype turned up a few times. The J gene is TRBJ2-7, the V gene TRBV7-2, with D possibly matching TRBD1 (6 bases). The germline gives CDR1 SGHTA, CDR2 FQGNSA. V was shortened by 3 bases and J by 3 bases, with 15 bases between the two germline ends. The CDR3 consists of 15 residues. CDR3 protein: CASSFSNPGDYEQYV. The CDR3 bases are TGTGCCAGCAGCTTTTCGAACCCAGGGGACTACGAGCAGTACGTC.

In this sample, this clonotype turned up many times. The rearrangement joins TRBV12-3 or TRBV12-4 to TRBJ2-5; TRBD2 aligns across 12 bases. The V and J ends lost 9 bases and 3 bases, in that order; junction bases with no gene match: 11. The CDR3 length is 16 residues. CDR3 coding DNA: TGTGCCAGTCGAGGGAGACTAGCGGGGGAAAAAGAGACCCAGTACTTC. This translates into CASRGRLAGEKETQYF.

This clonotype came up a few times. This chain links TRBV28 with TRBJ2-2; a possible D gene is TRBD1 (5 bases). Germline V lookup: CDR1 MDHEN, CDR2 SYDVKM. The CDR3 sequence is 15 residues long. The V end lost 2 bases, the J end lost 5 bases, and 12 bases lay between the germline ends. This CDR3 is CASSLRGLRTGELFF. The CDR3 nucleotides are TGTGCCAGCAGTTTAAGGGGTTTGAGGACCGGGGAGCTGTTTTTT.

The chain is built from TRBV7-6 and TRBJ1-1; D is undetermined. Germline V lookup: CDR1 SGHVS, CDR2 FNYEAQ. V dropped 5 bases and J dropped 5 bases, with 12 bases sitting between them. The CDR3 spans 13 residues. In DNA, the CDR3 is TGTGCCAGCAGCCCCGCGGGCTGGACTGAAGCTTTCTTT. Protein: CASSPAGWTEAFF.

This clonotype was picked up a small number of times. The chain joins TRBV7-9 to TRBJ2-7; TRBD2 matches at 9 bases. The CDR3 has 17 amino acids. Looked up from germline, CDR1 is SEHNR and CDR2 is FQNEAQ (reference sequence). After removal of 0 bases from V and 2 bases from J, the junction contained 8 bases not matched to a gene. The CDR3 DNA follows: TGTGCCAGCAGCTTAGCGTATAGCGGGGGAAGGACCTACGAGCAGTACTTC. Encoded protein: CASSLAYSGGRTYEQYF. Using reference TRBV7-9 and TRBJ2-7 for the parts outside the CDR3, the full variable domain is DTGVSQNPRHKITKRGQNVTFRCDPISEHNRLYWYRQTLGQGPEFLTYFQNEAQLEKSRLLSDRFSAERPKGSFSTLEIQRTEQGDSAMYLCASSLAYSGGRTYEQYFGPGTRLTVT.

The chain couples TRBV6-2 or TRBV6-3 to TRBJ2-1; TRBD1 might be the D (6 bases). The germline V and J ends were trimmed by 4 bases and 3 bases, with 16 bases remaining between them. CDR3 length: 16 residues. CDR1 is MNHEY, CDR2 SVGEGT, per germline. The CDR3 nucleotides read TGTGCCAGCAGTTCTCAGGGACATATGGGCTACAATGAGCAGTTCTTC. Residues: CASSSQGHMGYNEQFF.

Of note for this clonotype: A read error is possible here, since a much larger clone lies one base away. The chain couples TRBV7-8 to TRBJ2-3; no definite D call. The germline V gene encodes CDR1 SGHVS and CDR2 FQNEAQ. The CDR3 runs 11 residues. This chain's CDR3 is CANSSADTQYF. The CDR3 coding sequence is TGTGCCAACAGCTCCGCAGATACGCAGTATTTT.

The chain combines TRBV6-2 or TRBV6-3 with TRBJ2-5, with TRBD2 matching over 7 bases. The CDR3 is 17 amino acids. The V and J ends lost 5 bases and 2 bases, in that order; junction bases with no gene match: 14. Germline loops: CDR1 MNHEY, CDR2 SVGEGT. The CDR3: CASSPIGGSDQQETQYF. Here the CDR3 DNA reads TGTGCCAGCAGTCCAATAGGCGGGAGCGATCAACAAGAGACCCAGTACTTC.

The CDR3 coding sequence is TGTGCCAGCTCACCCAAGACAGGGAATTACTACGAGCAGTACTTC. It codes for CASSPKTGNYYEQYF. The rearrangement uses TRBV18 and TRBJ2-7, with 7 bases aligning to TRBD1. Germline loops: CDR1 KGHSH, CDR2 LQKENI. The CDR3 runs 15 residues. The V gene end was trimmed by 3 bases and the J gene end by 3 bases; junction bases not matched to a gene: 8. Complete variable domain (other parts from reference TRBV18 and TRBJ2-7): NAGVMQNPRHLVRRRGQEARLRCSPMKGHSHVYWYRQLPEEGLKFMVYLQKENIIDESGMPKERFSAEFPKEGPSILRIQQVVRGDSAAYFCASSPKTGNYYEQYFGPGTRLTVT.

V is TRBV6-6 and J is TRBJ1-1, with D possibly matching TRBD1 (6 bases). The germline gives CDR1 MNHNY, CDR2 SVGAGI (reference sequence). Trimming took off 10 bases at V and 10 bases at J, with 22 bases between the two ends. The CDR3 extends over 13 amino acids. CDR3 DNA: TGTGCCAACCAAGCAGGGGTGGCATTAGGAGCTTTCTTT. Encoded protein: CANQAGVALGAFF.

This clonotype was seen repeatedly, ten times or more. The rearrangement links TRBV7-6 to TRBJ1-4, with D possibly being TRBD1 (5 bases). Germline V gene data show CDR1 as SGHVS and CDR2 as FNYEAQ. Trimming removed 1 base from V and 10 bases from J, with 22 bases in between. This CDR3 has 17 amino acids. The CDR3 sequence: CASSLGDRLQPWGKLFF. The DNA for the CDR3 is TGTGCCAGCAGCTTAGGTGACAGACTGCAACCCTGGGGAAAACTGTTTTTT.

This clonotype was observed many times. The chain joins TRBV12-3 or TRBV12-4 to TRBJ1-4; a possible D gene is TRBD1 (5 bases). The length of the CDR3 is 14 residues. Trimming shortened V by 6 bases and J by 3 bases, and 11 bases separated the two germline ends. The DNA of the CDR3 is TGTGCCAGCAGGCCGCAGGGAGCTAATGAAAAACTGTTTTTT. The encoded protein is CASRPQGANEKLFF.